This is a list of T cell receptor beta chains from one sample in a study of PD-1 blockade in classical Hodgkin lymphoma. TCRdb's table, derived via immunoSEQ multiplex PCR, lists solely in-frame clones and lacks some. This sample carries 15,000 to 20,000 clones, roughly four fifths of them seen once, and the ten largest clones take approximately 2.2%. The sample consisted of CD4+ T cells from blood, taken before the fourth cycle of nivolumab. The receptors stem from a human donor with classical Hodgkin lymphoma. CDR3s include the opening cysteine and the closing phenylalanine or tryptophan. The D gene is left open where the match is weak. A clone size is listed for some rows: how often the clone was seen (once, few, many), or a class if it is expanded.

V	J	D	size	DNA	CDR3
TRBV20-1	TRBJ2-3	-	-	TGCAGTGCATCATCAGATACGCAGTATTTT	CSASSDTQYF
TRBV5-1	TRBJ2-3	TRBD2	-	TGCGCCAGCAGCTTGACCCCTAGCGGGGAAGAGTATTTT	CASSLTPSGEEYF
TRBV19	TRBJ1-6	-	-	TGTGCCAGTAGTACCGAAAGCCGGGTCAGGGGATCACCCCTCCACTTT	CASSTESRVRGSPLHF
TRBV5-1	TRBJ1-6	-	-	TGCGCCAGCAGCCTAGGGACAACCGATAATTCACCCCTCCACTTT	CASSLGTTDNSPLHF
TRBV19	TRBJ1-1	-	few	TGTGCCAGCCGCCAAACCCAGGGATGGCACACTGAAGCTTTCTTT	CASRQTQGWHTEAFF
TRBV6-6	TRBJ2-3	-	-	TGTGCCAGCAGAAACCCTCACAACCCTAGCACAGATACGCAGTATTTT	CASRNPHNPSTDTQYF
TRBV6-1	TRBJ1-4	-	-	TGTGCCAGCAGTGACAACCTTGTGGCAACTAATGAAAAACTGTTTTTT	CASSDNLVATNEKLFF
TRBV9	TRBJ2-3	-	-	TGTGCCAGCAGCGTAGCTCTCCACTACACAGATACGCAGTATTTT	CASSVALHYTDTQYF
TRBV6-5	TRBJ2-2	TRBD2	-	TGTGCCAGCAGACTACTACTAGCGGAAGCCGGGGAGCTGTTTTTT	CASRLLLAEAGELFF
TRBV11-2	TRBJ2-5	TRBD2	-	TGTGCCAGCAGCCACGGGACTAGCGGGGGGGCGTATGAGACCCAGTACTTC	CASSHGTSGGAYETQYF
TRBV4-3	TRBJ1-5	-	few	TGCGCCAGCAGCCAAGATCTCGAACAGCCCCAGCATTTT	CASSQDLEQPQHF
TRBV7-2	TRBJ2-2	TRBD2	-	TGTGCCAGCAGTACTAGCGTAAACACCGGGGAGCTGTTTTTT	CASSTSVNTGELFF
TRBV7-2	TRBJ1-4	TRBD1	-	TGTGCCAGCAGCTTAACAGGGGGCAGGAGTAATGAAAAACTGTTTTTT	CASSLTGGRSNEKLFF
TRBV5-8	TRBJ2-6	-	-	TGTGCCAGCAAAACGGCATGGAGGTCTGGGGCCAACGTCCTGACTTTC	CASKTAWRSGANVLTF
TRBV10-2	TRBJ1-1	TRBD1	-	TGCGCCAGCAGCCCACAGGGGGGGGACACTGAAGCTTTCTTT	CASSPQGGDTEAFF
TRBV30	TRBJ2-1	-	-	TGTGCCTGGAGTCTATCGTATTGGCTGACTGAGCAGTTCTTC	CAWSLSYWLTEQFF
TRBV30	TRBJ2-4	-	-	TGTGCCTGGAGGGAACTAGCCAAAAACATTCAGTACTTC	CAWRELAKNIQYF
TRBV4-1	TRBJ1-4	-	-	TGCGCCAGCAATTATCCCGGCGTGGATGAAAAACTGTTTTTT	CASNYPGVDEKLFF
TRBV18	TRBJ1-1	TRBD1	-	TGTGCCAGCTCACGAATGGACAGGGCAGCTTTCTTT	CASSRMDRAAFF
TRBV5-6	TRBJ2-3	-	few	TGTGCCAGCAGCTCCCTGGCGGGCCCAGATACGCAGTATTTT	CASSSLAGPDTQYF
TRBV5-1	TRBJ1-3	-	-	TGCGCCAGCAGCTTGACAGTCTCTGGAAACACCATATATTTT	CASSLTVSGNTIYF
TRBV27	TRBJ2-1	-	-	TGTGCCAGCAGTTTATTTCGGCTTCGAGGAGGATCTGGGGGGCGCCTCTCCTACAATGAGCAGTTCTTC	CASSLFRLRGGSGGRLSYNEQFF
TRBV18	TRBJ1-1	-	once	TGTGCCAGCTCACCAATTGCCGGGACACGAGCATTTTTGAACACTGAAGCTTTCTTT	CASSPIAGTRAFLNTEAFF
TRBV6-5	TRBJ1-3	-	-	TGTGCCAGCAGTTACGACAACGGAGGAAACACCATATATTTT	CASSYDNGGNTIYF
TRBV14	TRBJ2-2	-	-	TGTGCCAGCAGCCAAGGCAGGAAATACACCGGGGAGCTGTTTTTT	CASSQGRKYTGELFF
TRBV18	TRBJ1-5	-	-	TGTGCCAGCTCACCGGGAATTAATCAGCCCCAGCATTTT	CASSPGINQPQHF
TRBV6-5	TRBJ1-2	-	-	TGTGCCAGCAGCCCTTCGGACTCGGGGGGCTACACCTTC	CASSPSDSGGYTF
TRBV7-9	TRBJ2-5	-	-	TGTGCCAGCAGCTTCTCGAGGGAGACCCAGTACTTC	CASSFSRETQYF
TRBV9	TRBJ2-6	-	-	TGTGCCAGCAGCGATTTATTTCAGGGGTTCCCCTCTGGGGCCAACGTCCTGACTTTC	CASSDLFQGFPSGANVLTF
TRBV5-1	TRBJ1-2	-	-	TGCGCCAGCAGCTTGGATCGCTATGGCTACACCTTC	CASSLDRYGYTF
TRBV7-6	TRBJ2-2	TRBD2	-	TGTGCCAGCAGCCAAGGGAGGCTAGCGGGGCCCACCACCGGGGAGCTGTTTTTT	CASSQGRLAGPTTGELFF
TRBV11-2	TRBJ1-5	-	-	TGTGCCAGCAGCTTATTCTGGGGGGGCAATCAGCCCCAGCATTTT	CASSLFWGGNQPQHF
TRBV19	TRBJ2-3	TRBD2	once	TGTGCCAGTAGCCGGGGGAGGGCTAGCACAGATACGCAGTATTTT	CASSRGRASTDTQYF
TRBV25-1	TRBJ2-7	TRBD2	few	TGTGCCAGCAGTGAATATAGCGGGAGGTACTACGAGCAGTACTTC	CASSEYSGRYYEQYF
TRBV28	TRBJ1-2	-	few	TGTGCCAGCAACTCTTACGGCGGCAACTATGGCTACACCTTC	CASNSYGGNYGYTF
TRBV4-2	TRBJ1-1	-	-	TGTGCCAGCAGCCAAGAGGAAGGTGAAGCTTTCTTT	CASSQEEGEAFF
TRBV6-5	TRBJ1-5	TRBD1	-	TGTGCCAGCAGCCCCGGGACAGGAGTCAATCAGCCCCAGCATTTT	CASSPGTGVNQPQHF
TRBV4-1	TRBJ1-2	-	-	TGCGCCAGCAGCCCCTACGGGGTTGAGGGCTACACCTTC	CASSPYGVEGYTF
TRBV4-3	TRBJ1-5	-	once	TGCGCCAGCAGCCAAGATCGACGGAGCAATCAGCCCCAGCATTTT	CASSQDRRSNQPQHF
TRBV10-3	TRBJ2-5	-	once	TGTGCCATCAGTGAGGGAGCAGAGACCCAGTACTTC	CAISEGAETQYF
TRBV4-3	TRBJ2-7	-	-	TGCGCCAGCAGCCAAGACCAGACTGCTGCCGAGCAGTACTTC	CASSQDQTAAEQYF
TRBV6-1	TRBJ2-5	-	-	TGTGCCAGCTTGACTATGAGAGAGACCCAGTACTTC	CASLTMRETQYF
TRBV2	TRBJ1-1	-	-	TGTGCCAGCAGTGAAATTCGGGCTCGGGGAGCTTTCTTT	CASSEIRARGAFF
TRBV7-9	TRBJ1-1	-	few	TGTGCCAGCAGCTTGGTGGGACATAAGAACACTGAAGCTTTCTTT	CASSLVGHKNTEAFF
TRBV5-6	TRBJ1-1	-	-	TGTGCCAGCAGCTTGGGGAGGAACACTGAAGCTTTCTTT	CASSLGRNTEAFF
TRBV7-2	TRBJ2-5	-	-	TGTGCCAGCAGCTTAGAGTCCGGTAGCGCCCAGACCCAGTACTTC	CASSLESGSAQTQYF
TRBV11-2	TRBJ2-1	-	-	TGTGCCAGCAGTAGTGTGGGTGCGGGCTCCTACAATGAGCAGTTCTTC	CASSSVGAGSYNEQFF